Detailed here is one TCR beta chain. Its antigen is unknown. The sample is drawn from a study of beta chain features in type 1 diabetes. Investigators reverse transcribed all isolated RNA, so they sequenced expressed TCRB transcripts. The protocol was immunoSEQ multiplex PCR, while the TCRdb copy is restricted to in-frame clones and leaves out a portion. The table shows a few hundred thousand clones, with 14% occurring only once. Study-wide points: For cells with high TCR expression, cDNA sequencing could yield over-representation. Any HLA type influence on TCRB rearrangement was left unresolved here.

The receptor comes from a young man in good health. The sample was naive CD4+ T cells from blood.

CDR3 sequence (DNA): TGTGCCAGCAGCTTGGTAACAGGGAACACAGATACGCAGTATTTT. The encoded protein is CASSLVTGNTDTQYF. The chain recombines TRBV5-6 with TRBJ2-3; possible D gene TRBD1, 6 bases. CDR1 is SGHDT, CDR2 YYEEEE, per germline. CDR3 size: 15 residues. Trimming removed 0 bases from V and 2 bases from J, with 10 bases in between.